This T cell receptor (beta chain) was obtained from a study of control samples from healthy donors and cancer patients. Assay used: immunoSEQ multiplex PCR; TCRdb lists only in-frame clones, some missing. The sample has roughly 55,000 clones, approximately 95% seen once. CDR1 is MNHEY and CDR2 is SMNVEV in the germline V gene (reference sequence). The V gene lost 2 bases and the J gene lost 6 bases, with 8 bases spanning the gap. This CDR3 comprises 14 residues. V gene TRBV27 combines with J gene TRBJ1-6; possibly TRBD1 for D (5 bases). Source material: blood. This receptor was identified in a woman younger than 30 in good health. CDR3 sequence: CASSLQGTNSPLHF. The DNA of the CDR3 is TGTGCCAGCAGTTTACAGGGTACTAATTCACCCCTCCACTTT.